What follows are 21 T cell receptor beta chains derived from one specimen sequenced in a study of beta chain features in type 1 diabetes (dated 2018 in TCRdb). The library was generated by the immunoSEQ multiplex PCR assay. The entire isolated RNA was reverse transcribed using the High Capacity cDNA Reverse Transcription Kit, and thus expressed TCRB transcripts were sequenced. The table comes from immuneACCESS by way of TCRdb, which keeps in-frame sequences with V and J called. Part of the clones is missing from these tables; in studies checked, under half for an unresolved V gene and the rest for unknown reasons. The sample includes around 430,000 clones, with about 29% observed a single time. Together, the top ten hold almost 0.065% of the sample. The specimen was naive CD4+ T cells from blood. The cell subset or site tag for this specimen amounts to: true naive CD4+ T cells. These TCRs come from a man aged 18 to 35 in good health.

V gene TRBV10-3 combines with J gene TRBJ2-2; D unclear. The CDR3 extends over 15 amino acids. The germline V gene encodes CDR1 ENHRY and CDR2 SYGVKD. Trimming left V 3 bases short and J 2 bases short, with 10 bases between. The CDR3 nucleotides are TGTGCCATCAGTGAACGGACCACTAACACCGGGGAGCTGTTTTTT. This translates into CAISERTTNTGELFF.

The V and J genes are TRBV30 and TRBJ1-1, with D possibly TRBD1 on 5 matching bases. Looked up from germline, CDR1 is GTSNPN and CDR2 is SVGIG (reference sequence). V gave up 0 bases and J gave up 5 bases, with 16 bases separating them. The CDR3 is 15 residues long. CDR3 bases: TGTGCCTGGAGTGTACTAGGTCAGGGAGCAACTGAAGCTTTCTTT. It translates to CAWSVLGQGATEAFF.

This clone appeared a few times. The rearrangement uses TRBV30 and TRBJ2-4; 7 positions agree with TRBD1. Germline assignment: CDR1 GTSNPN and CDR2 SVGIG (reference sequence). V trimming: 5 bases; J trimming: 7 bases; junction bases outside the gene matches: 11. There are 14 residues in the CDR3. The CDR3 nucleotides read TGTGCCTGGCAGAGACAGGGTTTAGGGAACATTCAGTACTTC. Translation: CAWQRQGLGNIQYF.

The rearrangement links TRBV9 to TRBJ2-2; D uncertain. V lost 1 base and J 4 bases, leaving 14 bases between the germline ends. Germline assignment: CDR1 SGDLS and CDR2 YYNGEE. The CDR3 loop spans 16 amino acids. This CDR3 is CASSVSYSYGTGELFF. The CDR3 DNA sequence: TGTGCCAGCAGCGTATCCTACAGTTACGGCACCGGGGAGCTGTTTTTT.

The V gene is TRBV19, the J gene TRBJ1-5; TRBD1 matches at 7 bases. Germline V gene data show CDR1 as LNHDA and CDR2 as SQIVND (reference sequence). Trimming cost V 4 bases and J 6 bases; bases outside gene matches: 3. CDR3 length: 13 residues. CDR3 protein: CASSTYRGQPQHF. CDR3 in DNA: TGTGCCAGTAGTACCTACAGGGGTCAGCCCCAGCATTTT.

The rearrangement links TRBV9 to TRBJ2-1; TRBD1 aligns across 10 bases. The ends lost 6 bases at V and 3 bases at J; junction bases unmatched: 3. The CDR3 covers 14 residues. Germline CDR1 SGDLS, CDR2 YYNGEE. This CDR3 is CASTRTGGYNEQFF. The CDR3 nucleotides read TGTGCCAGCACCAGGACAGGGGGCTACAATGAGCAGTTCTTC.

Remarks on this clone: A junction boundary mismatches the germline segment, possibly from a read error. V usage is TRBV7-7 and J usage is TRBJ2-1, with no clear D. The CDR3 covers 15 residues. Germline CDR1 SSHAT, CDR2 FNYEAQ (reference sequence). The CDR3 here is CASSDEPRRYNEQFF. In DNA, the CDR3 is TGTGCTAGCAGCGATGAGCCCCGAAGGTACAATGAGCAGTTCTTC.

The V gene is TRBV5-4, the J gene TRBJ2-3; D uncertain. V lost 4 bases and J lost 0, with 6 bases in between. The CDR3 is 13 amino acids. The V gene's germline CDR1 is SGHNT and CDR2 YYREEE (reference sequence). Here the CDR3 reads CASSRSSTDTQYF. DNA for the CDR3: TGTGCCAGCAGCCGATCTAGCACAGATACGCAGTATTTT.

V is TRBV27 and J is TRBJ1-2, with 7 positions matching TRBD1. Germline CDR1 MNHEY, CDR2 SMNVEV (reference sequence). After removal of 4 bases from V and 8 bases from J, the junction contained 10 bases not matched to a gene. This CDR3 contains 14 residues. DNA for the CDR3: TGTGCCAGCAGTTCGGGACAGACACGCCGGGGCTACACCTTC. This gives the protein CASSSGQTRRGYTF.

The chain links TRBV25-1 to TRBJ1-2; 7 bases match TRBD1. Unmatched junction bases numbered 10, after V lost 3 bases and J lost 6 bases. Looked up from germline, CDR1 is MGHDK and CDR2 is SYGVNS. CDR3 size: 15 residues. This chain's CDR3 is CASSDPRQGLHGYTF. CDR3 nucleotides: TGTGCCAGCAGTGACCCCCGACAGGGTCTGCATGGCTACACCTTC.

This clone was seen only a few times. The rearrangement uses TRBV20-1 and TRBJ2-2; a possible D gene is TRBD1 (5 bases). Trimming took off 6 bases at V and 7 bases at J, with 9 bases between the two ends. The CDR3 consists of 11 residues. The V gene's germline CDR1 is DFQATT and CDR2 SNEGSKA (reference sequence). The CDR3 sequence is CSADRYGELFF. The CDR3 DNA reads TGCAGTGCCGACAGATACGGGGAGCTGTTTTTT.

The rearrangement links TRBV25-1 to TRBJ2-5; tentatively, D is TRBD1 (7 bases). CDR1 and CDR2 from the germline V gene are MGHDK and SYGVNS. V shed 4 bases and J shed 2 bases, with 14 bases lying between them. There are 15 residues in the CDR3. The CDR3 bases are TGTGCCAGCAGTGGACAGGGCGCGGGACAAGAGACCCAGTACTTC. Its protein is CASSGQGAGQETQYF.

V is TRBV10-3 and J is TRBJ2-7; D is perhaps TRBD2 (6 bases). The CDR3 sequence is 15 residues long. The ends were cut back, 6 bases at V and 3 bases at J, with 18 bases in the middle. Germline V gives CDR1 ENHRY, CDR2 SYGVKD. CDR3 amino acids: CAIRAGPGLRYEQYF. Written as DNA, the CDR3 is TGTGCCATCAGAGCGGGCCCGGGACTCCGCTACGAGCAGTACTTC.

On this clone: A junction end diverges from the germline sequence, so it may reflect a read error. This chain joins TRBV29-1 and TRBJ2-1; D unresolved. Germline assignment: CDR1 SQVTM and CDR2 ANQGSEA. The CDR3 runs to 8 residues. CDR3 sequence reads: CSVEDRVF. The CDR3 DNA reads TGCAGCGTTGAAGATCGCGTCTTC.

Turning to this clone: Other DNA sequences of this sample code for an identical CDR3. The CDR3 DNA reads as TGTGCCAGCAGCCTCACAGGGTCTGGGGCCAACGTCCTGACTTTC. Translating it yields CASSLTGSGANVLTF. The genes are TRBV7-9 and TRBJ2-6, with D perhaps matching TRBD1 (6 bases). The V gene's germline CDR1 is SEHNR and CDR2 FQNEAQ (reference sequence). Trimming pared 5 bases from V and 1 base from J, leaving 9 bases between. The CDR3 contains 15 residues.

The table lists this clone with a few counts. The chain carries TRBV6-5 and TRBJ2-5; 12 positions match TRBD1. V was pared by 8 bases and J by 5 bases, with 0 bases of the junction left unmatched. The germline gives CDR1 MNHEY, CDR2 SVGAGI. CDR3 size: 12 residues. CDR3 region: CASGTGGETQYF. In DNA form, the CDR3 reads TGTGCCAGCGGGACAGGGGGCGAGACCCAGTACTTC.

The chain employs TRBV6-1 and TRBJ2-3; the D is unclear. The V end lost 10 bases, the J end lost 1 base, and 15 bases lay between the germline ends. The CDR3 loop spans 14 amino acids. The V gene's germline CDR1 is MNHNS and CDR2 SASEGT. The CDR3 here is CATRSGGGTDTQYF. In DNA, the CDR3 is TGTGCCACCAGATCGGGTGGGGGCACAGATACGCAGTATTTT.

J is TRBJ2-5 and V is TRBV7-2, with 10 nucleotides matching TRBD1. CDR3 length: 15 amino acids. After removal of 8 bases from V and 5 bases from J, the junction contained 11 bases not matched to a gene. Germline assignment: CDR1 SGHTA and CDR2 FQGNSA. In nucleotides, the CDR3 is TGTGCCAGCGGGCCCGAGACAGGGGGCGGGGAGACCCAGTACTTC. Amino acids: CASGPETGGGETQYF.

The chain joins TRBV5-4 to TRBJ2-3; the D call may be TRBD1 or TRBD2 (5 bases each). CDR1 SGHNT and CDR2 YYREEE come from the germline V gene (reference sequence). Trimming cost V 4 bases and J 4 bases, with 16 bases left between them. The CDR3 runs to 15 residues. The DNA of the CDR3 is TGTGCCAGCAGCGAGGGCGTAGGGGCCGCAGATACGCAGTATTTT. Translation gives CASSEGVGAADTQYF.

This clone was detected only a few times. This chain uses TRBV18 with TRBJ2-3; 12 positions match TRBD2. Germline trimming cut 5 bases from V and 3 bases from J; bases unmatched to any gene: 0. This CDR3 has 14 amino acids. The germline V gene has CDR1 KGHSH and CDR2 LQKENI. The CDR3 loop is CASSGLAGTDTQYF. For the CDR3, the DNA is TGTGCCAGCTCAGGACTAGCGGGGACAGATACGCAGTATTTT. The full variable domain, with the rest looked up from reference TRBV18 and TRBJ2-3, is NAGVMQNPRHLVRRRGQEARLRCSPMKGHSHVYWYRQLPEEGLKFMVYLQKENIIDESGMPKERFSAEFPKEGPSILRIQQVVRGDSAAYFCASSGLAGTDTQYFGPGTRLTVL.

The V call is TRBV2, the J call TRBJ2-1; TRBD1 agrees at 7 bases. V lost 6 bases, J lost 5 bases, and 7 bases stayed unmatched. Per germline, CDR1 SNHLY and CDR2 FYNNEI. The CDR3 extends over 14 amino acids. CDR3 bases: TGTGCCAGCAGGGGAACTACAGGGGACAATGAGCAGTTCTTC. This translates into CASRGTTGDNEQFF.